The 2 T cell receptor beta chains below come from one sample, sequenced in a study of blood T cell repertoires in COVID-19. Here immunoSEQ multiplex PCR was the method, and the copy in TCRdb shows in-frame clones only, minus some. The repertoire holds some 120,000 clones, with roughly 90% as singletons. The sequenced material came from peripheral blood. Receptors were obtained from a man between 50 and 59 years old with active COVID-19.

The chain carries TRBV25-1 and TRBJ1-5; D is unresolved. The CDR3 is made up of 13 amino acids. V was clipped by 4 bases and J by 6 bases, with 10 bases between them. Germline CDR1 is MGHDK and CDR2 is SYGVNS. This chain's CDR3 is CASSGGLGQPQHF. CDR3 nucleotides: TGTGCCAGCAGTGGAGGACTCGGTCAGCCCCAGCATTTT.

This clone was detected once. This sequence joins TRBV9 and TRBJ1-2, with 8 bases identical to TRBD1. The CDR3 is 15 residues long. Germline CDR1 reads SGDLS; CDR2 reads YYNGEE. The V segment lost 0 bases and the J segment 8 bases; nucleotides outside the gene matches: 9. The DNA for the CDR3 is TGTGCCAGCAGCGTAGGTCCAGGACAGGGTTACGGCTACACCTTC. It encodes CASSVGPGQGYGYTF.